This T cell receptor (beta chain) was sequenced for a study of response to subunit inactivated influenza vaccine. Study-wide results and caveats: That few new T cells are recruited by each seasonal influenza vaccination was the authors' suggestion.

Points on this clonotype: Its antigen is still unknown.

TCRdb re-analysed the RT-PCR reads in MiXCR, keeping a single row per CDR3 protein. The repertoire consists of over 650,000 distinct CDR3 sequences, with roughly 20% occurring once and the leading ten covering approximately 11%. Between the trimmed V and J ends, which lost 2 bases and 3 bases, there was a span of 18 bases. Germline V gene sequence: CDR1 SGHAT, CDR2 FQNNGV. The CDR3 consists of 17 residues. The chain uses TRBV11-2 and TRBJ2-3; TRBD2 might be the D (7 bases). The sample consisted of PBMCs from blood, taken roughly 5 days after vaccination. This receptor was identified in a man aged 45-65 years who received an inactivated influenza vaccine. CDR3 sequence reads: CASSLRVGGAATDTQYF. As DNA, the CDR3 is TGTGCCAGCAGCTTAAGGGTGGGGGGGGCCGCAACAGATACGCAGTATTTT.